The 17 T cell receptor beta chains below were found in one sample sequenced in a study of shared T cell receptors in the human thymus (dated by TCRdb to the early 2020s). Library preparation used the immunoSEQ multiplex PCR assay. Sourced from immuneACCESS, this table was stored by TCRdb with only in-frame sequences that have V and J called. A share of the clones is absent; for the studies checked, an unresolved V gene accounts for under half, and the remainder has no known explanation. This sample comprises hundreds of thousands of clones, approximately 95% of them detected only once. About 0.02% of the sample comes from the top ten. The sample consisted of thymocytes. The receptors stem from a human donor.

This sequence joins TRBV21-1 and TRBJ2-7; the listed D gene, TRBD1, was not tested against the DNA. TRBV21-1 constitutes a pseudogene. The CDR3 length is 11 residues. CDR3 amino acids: CASSTTSEQYF. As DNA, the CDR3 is TGTGCCAGCAGCACGACATCCGAGCAGTACTTC.

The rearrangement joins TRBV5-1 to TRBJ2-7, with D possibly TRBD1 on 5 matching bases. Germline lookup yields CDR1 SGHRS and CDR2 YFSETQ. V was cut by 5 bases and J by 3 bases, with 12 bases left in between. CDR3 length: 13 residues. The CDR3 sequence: CASRPDSDYEQYF. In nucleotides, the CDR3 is TGCGCCAGCAGGCCCGACAGCGACTACGAGCAGTACTTC.

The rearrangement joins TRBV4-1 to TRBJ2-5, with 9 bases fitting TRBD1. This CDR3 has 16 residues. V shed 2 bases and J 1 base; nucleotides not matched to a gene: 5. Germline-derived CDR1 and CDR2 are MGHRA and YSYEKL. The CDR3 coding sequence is TGCGCCAGCAGCCAAAGGGACAGGGCCCTCCAAGAGACCCAGTACTTC. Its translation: CASSQRDRALQETQYF.

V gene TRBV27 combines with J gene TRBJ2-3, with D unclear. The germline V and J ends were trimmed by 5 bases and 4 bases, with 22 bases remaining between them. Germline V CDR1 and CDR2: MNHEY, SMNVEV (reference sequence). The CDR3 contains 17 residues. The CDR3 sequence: CASSDMLSYLGADTQYF. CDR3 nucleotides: TGTGCCAGCAGTGATATGTTGTCCTACCTGGGCGCAGATACGCAGTATTTT.

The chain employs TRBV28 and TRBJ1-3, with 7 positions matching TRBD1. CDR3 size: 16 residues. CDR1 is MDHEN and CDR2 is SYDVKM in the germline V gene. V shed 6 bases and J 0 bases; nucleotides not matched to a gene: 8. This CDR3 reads CASSLTQGHSGNTIYF. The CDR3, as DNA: TGTGCCAGCAGCCTCACACAGGGGCACTCTGGAAACACCATATATTTT.

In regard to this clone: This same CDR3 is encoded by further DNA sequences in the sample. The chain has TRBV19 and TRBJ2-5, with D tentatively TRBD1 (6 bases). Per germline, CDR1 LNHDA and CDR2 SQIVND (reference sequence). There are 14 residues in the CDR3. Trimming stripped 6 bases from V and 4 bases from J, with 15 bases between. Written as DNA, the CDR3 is TGTGCCAGTAGCCCGCCCCAGGGGCGAGAGACCCAGTACTTC. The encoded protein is CASSPPQGRETQYF.

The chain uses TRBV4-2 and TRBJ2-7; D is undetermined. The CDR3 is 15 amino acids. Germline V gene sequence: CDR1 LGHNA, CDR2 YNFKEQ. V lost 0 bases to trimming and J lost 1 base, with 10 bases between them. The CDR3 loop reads CASSQDLSPSYEQYF. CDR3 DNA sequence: TGTGCCAGCAGCCAAGATTTGAGCCCGTCCTACGAGCAGTACTTC.

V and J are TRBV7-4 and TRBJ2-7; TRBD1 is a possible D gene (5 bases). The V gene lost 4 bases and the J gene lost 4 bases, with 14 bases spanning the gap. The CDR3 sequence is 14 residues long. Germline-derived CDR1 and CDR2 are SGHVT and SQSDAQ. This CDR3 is CASSSGIAGYEQYF. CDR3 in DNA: TGTGCCAGCAGCTCAGGGATAGCTGGGTACGAGCAGTACTTC. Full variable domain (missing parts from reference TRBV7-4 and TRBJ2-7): GAGVSQSPRYKVAKRGRDVALRCDSISGHVTLYWYRQTLGQGSEVLTYSQSDAQRDKSGRPSGRFSAERPERSVSTLKIQRTEQGDSAVYLCASSSGIAGYEQYFGPGTRLTVT.

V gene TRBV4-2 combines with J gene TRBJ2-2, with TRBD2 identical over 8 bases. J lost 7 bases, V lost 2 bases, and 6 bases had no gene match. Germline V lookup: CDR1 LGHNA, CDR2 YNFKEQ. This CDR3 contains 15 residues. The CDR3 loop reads CASSQTSGHDGELFF. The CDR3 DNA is TGTGCCAGCAGCCAAACTAGCGGCCATGACGGGGAGCTGTTTTTT.

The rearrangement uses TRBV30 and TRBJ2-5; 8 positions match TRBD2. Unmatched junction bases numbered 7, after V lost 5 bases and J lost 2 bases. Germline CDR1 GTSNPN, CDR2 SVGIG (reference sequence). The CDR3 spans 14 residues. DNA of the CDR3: TGTGCCTGGTTACGGGGGGGACAACAAGAGACCCAGTACTTC. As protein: CAWLRGGQQETQYF.

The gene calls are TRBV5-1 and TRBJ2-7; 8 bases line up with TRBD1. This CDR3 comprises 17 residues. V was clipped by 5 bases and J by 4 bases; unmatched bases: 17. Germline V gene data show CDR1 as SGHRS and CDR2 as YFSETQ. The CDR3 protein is CASRFIWVDRGTYEQYF. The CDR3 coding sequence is TGCGCCAGCAGATTTATTTGGGTCGACAGGGGAACGTACGAGCAGTACTTC.

CDR3 residues: CASSREPYMCPTRTEAFF. The DNA of the CDR3 is TGTGCCAGCAGCCGAGAACCTTACATGTGCCCAACCCGGACTGAAGCTTTCTTT. The V and J genes are TRBV14 and TRBJ1-1, with no clear D. With 4 bases removed from V and 5 bases from J, the gap between germline ends came to 26 bases. The V gene's germline CDR1 is SGHDN and CDR2 FVKESK. The CDR3 runs to 18 residues.

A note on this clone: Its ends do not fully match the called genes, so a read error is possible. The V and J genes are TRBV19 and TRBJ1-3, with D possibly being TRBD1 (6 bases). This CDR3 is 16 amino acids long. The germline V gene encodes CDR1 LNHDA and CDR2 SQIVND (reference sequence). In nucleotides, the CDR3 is TGTGCCAGTAGTCTAGACTCAGGGGACTCTGGAAACACCATATATTTT. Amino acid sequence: CASSLDSGDSGNTIYF.

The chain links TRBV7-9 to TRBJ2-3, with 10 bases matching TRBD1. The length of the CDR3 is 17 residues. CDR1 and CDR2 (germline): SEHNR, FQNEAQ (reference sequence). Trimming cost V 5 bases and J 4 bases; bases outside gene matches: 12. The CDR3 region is CASSLKTGGLVADTQYF. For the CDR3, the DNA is TGTGCCAGCAGCCTTAAGACAGGGGGCTTGGTAGCAGATACGCAGTATTTT.

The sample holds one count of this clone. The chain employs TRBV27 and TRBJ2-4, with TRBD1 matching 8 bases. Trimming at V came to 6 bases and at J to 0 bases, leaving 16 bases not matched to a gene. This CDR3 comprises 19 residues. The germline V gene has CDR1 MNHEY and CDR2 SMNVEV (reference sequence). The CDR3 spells CASSRSRDRLRGAKNIQYF. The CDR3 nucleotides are TGTGCCAGCAGCCGGTCCCGGGACAGGCTCCGGGGAGCCAAAAACATTCAGTACTTC.

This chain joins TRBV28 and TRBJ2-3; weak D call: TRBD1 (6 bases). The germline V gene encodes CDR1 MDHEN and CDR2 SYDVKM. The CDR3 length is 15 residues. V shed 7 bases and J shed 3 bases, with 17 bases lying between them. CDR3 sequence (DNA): TGTGCCAGCACCTGCCAGGGGACCGGGACAGATACGCAGTATTTT. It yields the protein CASTCQGTGTDTQYF.

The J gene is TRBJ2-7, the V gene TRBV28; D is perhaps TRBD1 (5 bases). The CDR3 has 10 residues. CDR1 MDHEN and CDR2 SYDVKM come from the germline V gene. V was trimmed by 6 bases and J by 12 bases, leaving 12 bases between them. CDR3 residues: CASRTGPWYF. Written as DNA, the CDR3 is TGTGCCAGCAGAACAGGTCCTTGGTACTTC. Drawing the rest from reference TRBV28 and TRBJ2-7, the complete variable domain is DVKVTQSSRYLVKRTGEKVFLECVQDMDHENMFWYRQDPGLGLRLIYFSYDVKMKEKGDIPEGYSVSREKKERFSLILESASTNQTSMYLCASRTGPWYFGPGTRLTVT.